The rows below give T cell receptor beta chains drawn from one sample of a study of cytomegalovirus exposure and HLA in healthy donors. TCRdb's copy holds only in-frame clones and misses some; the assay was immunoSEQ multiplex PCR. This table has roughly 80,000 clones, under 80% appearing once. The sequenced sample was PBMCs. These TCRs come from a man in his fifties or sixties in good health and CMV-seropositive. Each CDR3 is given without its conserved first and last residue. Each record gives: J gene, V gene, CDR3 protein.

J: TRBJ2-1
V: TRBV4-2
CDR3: ASGQGAYNEQF

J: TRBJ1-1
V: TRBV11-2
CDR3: ASSLAGLINTEAF

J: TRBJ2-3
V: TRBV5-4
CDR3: ASGRSADTQY

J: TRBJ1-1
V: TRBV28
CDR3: ASSLSAAGKTEAF

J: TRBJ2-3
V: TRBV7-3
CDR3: ASSDRGGGTDTQY

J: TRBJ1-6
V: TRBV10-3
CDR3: AISESKGGQGNSPLH

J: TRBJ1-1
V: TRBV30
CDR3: AWSVQGARGAF

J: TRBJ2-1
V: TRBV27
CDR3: ASSWTNSYNEQF

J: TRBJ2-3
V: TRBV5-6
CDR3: ASSWRGLAGGSDTDTQY

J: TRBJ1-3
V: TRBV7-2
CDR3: ASSPFRADSGNTIY

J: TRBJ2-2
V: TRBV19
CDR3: ASIKGTLNTGELF

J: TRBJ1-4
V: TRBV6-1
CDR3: ASSDPHSATNEKLF

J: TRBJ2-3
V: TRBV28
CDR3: ASITLGTASTDTQY

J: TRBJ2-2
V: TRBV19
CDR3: ASRTGTGELF

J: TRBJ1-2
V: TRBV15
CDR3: ATSRPLGVGYGYT

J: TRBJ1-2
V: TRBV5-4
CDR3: ASSLEQGAGDGYT

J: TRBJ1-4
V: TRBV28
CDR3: ASSLFAGQSLGEKLF

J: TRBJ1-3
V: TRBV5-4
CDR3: ASSFSRGLSGNTIY

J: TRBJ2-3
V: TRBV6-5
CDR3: ASTPGTGYDTQY

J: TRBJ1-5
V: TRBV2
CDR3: ASRGQGRVGGQPQH

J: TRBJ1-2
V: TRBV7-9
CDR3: ASSRQGNYGYT

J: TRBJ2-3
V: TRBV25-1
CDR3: ASSDGPSTDTQY

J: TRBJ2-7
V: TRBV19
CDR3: ASSPRRLRDSYEQY

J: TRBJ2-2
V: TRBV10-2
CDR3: ASTGTSGRTAGELF

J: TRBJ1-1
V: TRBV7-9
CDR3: ASNRKGDMNTEAF

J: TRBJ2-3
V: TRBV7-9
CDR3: ASSFSGGESTDTQY